This T cell receptor beta chain was captured by sequencing in a study of cytomegalovirus exposure and HLA in healthy donors. General observations from the study: Presence/absence analyses treated sequencing depth as roughly uniform across donors. The study reported that TCR beta sequences accurately predicted HLA-A and HLA-B alleles in most subjects.

The germline V gene has CDR1 SGHNT and CDR2 YYREEE (reference sequence). Trimming at V came to 3 bases and at J to 4 bases, leaving 1 base not matched to a gene. The CDR3 covers 13 residues. As concerns this clone: What it binds is not known.

Use of 60 Vbeta and 13 Jbeta primers characterized the PCR. Here immunoSEQ multiplex PCR was the method, and the copy in TCRdb shows in-frame clones only, minus some. The repertoire consists of more than 95,000 clones, with approximately 10% occurring once and the leading ten covering 4.5% to 5%. What was sequenced was PBMCs. J is TRBJ1-2 and V is TRBV5-4; TRBD1 matches 9 bases. The clonotype comes from a woman under 30 in good health and CMV-seropositive. The CDR3 DNA reads as TGTGCCAGCAGCTGGGGACAGGGCTATGGCTACACCTTC. Its protein product is CASSWGQGYGYTF.